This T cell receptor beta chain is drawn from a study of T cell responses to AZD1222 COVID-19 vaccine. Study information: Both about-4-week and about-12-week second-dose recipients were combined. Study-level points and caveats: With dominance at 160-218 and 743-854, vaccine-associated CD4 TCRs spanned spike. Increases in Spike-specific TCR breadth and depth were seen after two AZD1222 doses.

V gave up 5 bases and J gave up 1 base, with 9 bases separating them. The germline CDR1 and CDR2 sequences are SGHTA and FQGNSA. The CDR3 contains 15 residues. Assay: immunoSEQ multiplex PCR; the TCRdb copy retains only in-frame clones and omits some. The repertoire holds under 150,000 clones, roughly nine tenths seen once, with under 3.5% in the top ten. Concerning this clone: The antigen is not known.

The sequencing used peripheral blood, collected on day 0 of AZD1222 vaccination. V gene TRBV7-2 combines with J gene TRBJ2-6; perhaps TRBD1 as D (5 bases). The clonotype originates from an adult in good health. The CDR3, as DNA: TGTGCCAGCAGCCCTCAGGGTTCTGGGGCCAACGTCCTGACTTTC. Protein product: CASSPQGSGANVLTF.